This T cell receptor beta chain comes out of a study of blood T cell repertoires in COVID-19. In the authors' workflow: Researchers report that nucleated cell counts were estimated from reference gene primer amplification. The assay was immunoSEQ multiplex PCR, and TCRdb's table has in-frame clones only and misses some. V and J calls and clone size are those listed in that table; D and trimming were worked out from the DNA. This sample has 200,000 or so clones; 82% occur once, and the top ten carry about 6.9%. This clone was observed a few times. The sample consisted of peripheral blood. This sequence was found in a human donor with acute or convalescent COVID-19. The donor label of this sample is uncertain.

CDR3 protein: CASSQEASTGGGRRQYF. DNA for the CDR3: TGCGCCAGCAGCCAAGAGGCGTCGACAGGGGGGGGGAGGAGGCAGTATTTT. This chain links TRBV4-3 with TRBJ2-3; 9 bases are a match to TRBD1. Germline trimming cut 0 bases from V and 11 bases from J; bases unmatched to any gene: 15. CDR1 is LGHNA and CDR2 is YSLEER in the germline V gene. The CDR3 is made up of 17 amino acids.